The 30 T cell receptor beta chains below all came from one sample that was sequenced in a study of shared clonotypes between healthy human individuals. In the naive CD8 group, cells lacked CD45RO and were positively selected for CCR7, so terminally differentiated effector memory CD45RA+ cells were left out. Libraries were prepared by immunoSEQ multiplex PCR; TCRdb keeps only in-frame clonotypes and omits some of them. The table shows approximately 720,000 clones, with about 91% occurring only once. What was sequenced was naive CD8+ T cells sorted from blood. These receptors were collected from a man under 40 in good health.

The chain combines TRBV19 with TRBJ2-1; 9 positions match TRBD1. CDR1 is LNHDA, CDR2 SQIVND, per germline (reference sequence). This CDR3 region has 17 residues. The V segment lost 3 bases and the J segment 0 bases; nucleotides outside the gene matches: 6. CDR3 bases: TGTGCCAGTAGTATGGGGACAGGGAGTTTCTCCTACAATGAGCAGTTCTTC. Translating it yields CASSMGTGSFSYNEQFF.

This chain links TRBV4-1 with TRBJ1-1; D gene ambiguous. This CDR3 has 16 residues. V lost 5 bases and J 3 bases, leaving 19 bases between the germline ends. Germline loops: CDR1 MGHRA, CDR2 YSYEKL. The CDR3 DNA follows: TGCGCCAGCAGCGACCTAGCAGGAGGGTGGGACACTGAAGCTTTCTTT. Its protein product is CASSDLAGGWDTEAFF.

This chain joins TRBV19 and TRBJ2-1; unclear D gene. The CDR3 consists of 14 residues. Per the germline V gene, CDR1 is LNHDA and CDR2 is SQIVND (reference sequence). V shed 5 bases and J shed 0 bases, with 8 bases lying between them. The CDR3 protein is CASSSRTSYNEQFF. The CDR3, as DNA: TGTGCCAGTAGTTCTCGGACCTCCTACAATGAGCAGTTCTTC.

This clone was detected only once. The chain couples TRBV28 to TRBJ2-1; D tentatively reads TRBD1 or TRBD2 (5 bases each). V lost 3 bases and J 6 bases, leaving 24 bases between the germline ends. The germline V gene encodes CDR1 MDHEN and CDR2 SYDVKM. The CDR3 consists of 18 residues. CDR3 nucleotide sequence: TGTGCCAGCAGTTTGGCTACACTAGGGGCCGCGCCGTCCAATGAGCAGTTCTTC. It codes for CASSLATLGAAPSNEQFF. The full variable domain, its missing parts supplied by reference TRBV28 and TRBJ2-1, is DVKVTQSSRYLVKRTGEKVFLECVQDMDHENMFWYRQDPGLGLRLIYFSYDVKMKEKGDIPEGYSVSREKKERFSLILESASTNQTSMYLCASSLATLGAAPSNEQFFGPGTRLTVL.

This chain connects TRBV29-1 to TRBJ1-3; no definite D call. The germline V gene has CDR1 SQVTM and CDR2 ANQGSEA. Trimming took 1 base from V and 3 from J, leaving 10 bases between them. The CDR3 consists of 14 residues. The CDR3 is CSVEVLGYGNTIYF. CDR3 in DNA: TGCAGCGTTGAAGTATTGGGGTATGGAAACACCATATATTTT.

Here the CDR3 DNA reads TGTGCCAGCAGGATGGGGGATGGACCTCGACGCGATGAGCAGTTCTTC. Its translation: CASRMGDGPRRDEQFF. This rearrangement joins TRBV7-9 to TRBJ2-1; the D gene could be TRBD1 or TRBD2 (5 bases each). The germline V gene has CDR1 SEHNR and CDR2 FQNEAQ (reference sequence). The CDR3 sequence is 16 residues long. Trimming removed 6 bases from V and 8 bases from J, with 23 bases in between.

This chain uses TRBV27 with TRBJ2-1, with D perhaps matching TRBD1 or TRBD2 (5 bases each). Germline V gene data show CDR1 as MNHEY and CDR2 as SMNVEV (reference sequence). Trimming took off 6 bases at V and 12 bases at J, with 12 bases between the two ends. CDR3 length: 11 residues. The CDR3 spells CASSERGAQFF. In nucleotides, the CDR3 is TGTGCCAGCAGCGAGAGGGGCGCGCAGTTCTTC.

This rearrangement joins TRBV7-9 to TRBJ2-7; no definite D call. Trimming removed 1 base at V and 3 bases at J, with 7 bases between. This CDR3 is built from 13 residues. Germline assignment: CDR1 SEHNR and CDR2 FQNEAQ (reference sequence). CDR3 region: CASSLVEHYEQYF. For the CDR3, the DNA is TGTGCCAGCAGCTTAGTGGAGCACTACGAGCAGTACTTC.

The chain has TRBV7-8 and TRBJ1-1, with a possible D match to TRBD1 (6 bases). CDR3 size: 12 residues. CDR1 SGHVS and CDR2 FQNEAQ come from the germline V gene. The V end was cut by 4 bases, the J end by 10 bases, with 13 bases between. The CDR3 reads CASSSPGHSAFF. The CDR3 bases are TGTGCCAGCAGCTCTCCGGGACATTCAGCTTTCTTT.

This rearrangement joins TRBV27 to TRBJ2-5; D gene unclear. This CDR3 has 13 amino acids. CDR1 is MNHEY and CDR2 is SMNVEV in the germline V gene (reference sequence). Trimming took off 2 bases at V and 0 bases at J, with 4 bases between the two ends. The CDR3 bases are TGTGCCAGCAGTTTAGGCTACCAAGAGACCCAGTACTTC. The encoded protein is CASSLGYQETQYF.

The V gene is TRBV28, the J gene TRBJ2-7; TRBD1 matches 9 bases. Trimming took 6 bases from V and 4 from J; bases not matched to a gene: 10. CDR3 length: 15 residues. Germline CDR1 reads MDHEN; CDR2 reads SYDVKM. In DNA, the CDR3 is TGTGCCAGCAGCTCCCTGGGACAGGGTTTGTACGAGCAGTACTTC. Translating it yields CASSSLGQGLYEQYF.

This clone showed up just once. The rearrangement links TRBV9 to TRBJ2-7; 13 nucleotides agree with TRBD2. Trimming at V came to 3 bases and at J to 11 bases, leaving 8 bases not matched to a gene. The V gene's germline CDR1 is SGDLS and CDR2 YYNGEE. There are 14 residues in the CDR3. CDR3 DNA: TGTGCCAGCAGCGCCCGGACTAGCGGGAGTTTGAAGTACTTC. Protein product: CASSARTSGSLKYF.

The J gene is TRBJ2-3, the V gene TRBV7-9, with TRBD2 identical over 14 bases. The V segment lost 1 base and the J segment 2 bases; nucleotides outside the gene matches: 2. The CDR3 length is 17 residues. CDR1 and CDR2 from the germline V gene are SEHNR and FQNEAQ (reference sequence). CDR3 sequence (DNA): TGTGCCAGCAGCTTAGGGGGACTAGCGGGAGTCACAGATACGCAGTATTTT. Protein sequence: CASSLGGLAGVTDTQYF. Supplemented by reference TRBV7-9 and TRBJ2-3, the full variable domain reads DTGVSQNPRHKITKRGQNVTFRCDPISEHNRLYWYRQTLGQGPEFLTYFQNEAQLEKSRLLSDRFSAERPKGSFSTLEIQRTEQGDSAMYLCASSLGGLAGVTDTQYFGPGTRLTVL.

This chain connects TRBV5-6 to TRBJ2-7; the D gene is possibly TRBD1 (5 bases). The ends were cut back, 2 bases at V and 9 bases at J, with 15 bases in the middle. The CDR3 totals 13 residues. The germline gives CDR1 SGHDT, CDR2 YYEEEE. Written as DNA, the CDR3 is TGTGCCAGCAGCTTAGCGAGGACAAGAGGGCAGTACTTC. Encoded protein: CASSLARTRGQYF.

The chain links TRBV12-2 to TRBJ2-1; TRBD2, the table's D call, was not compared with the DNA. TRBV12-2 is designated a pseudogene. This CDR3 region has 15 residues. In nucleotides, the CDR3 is TGTGCAAGTCGCTTAGAACGCCTTAGAGACAATGAGCAGTTCTTC. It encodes CASRLERLRDNEQFF.

In DNA form, the CDR3 reads TGTGCCAGCAGCCCAGGGACTGTTTCCTACGAGCAGTACTTC. Protein product: CASSPGTVSYEQYF. V is TRBV9 and J is TRBJ2-7, with a possible D match to TRBD2 (6 bases). V lost 4 bases and J 1 base, leaving 12 bases between the germline ends. CDR1 and CDR2 (germline): SGDLS, YYNGEE. The CDR3 length is 14 residues.

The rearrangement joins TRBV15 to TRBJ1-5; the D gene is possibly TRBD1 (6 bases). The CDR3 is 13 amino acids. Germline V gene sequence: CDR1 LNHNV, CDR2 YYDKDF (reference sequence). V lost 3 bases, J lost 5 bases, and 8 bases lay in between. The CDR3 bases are TGTGCCACCAGCAGGGGGGCGGATCAGCCCCAGCATTTT. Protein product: CATSRGADQPQHF. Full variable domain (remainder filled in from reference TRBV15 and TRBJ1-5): DAMVIQNPRYQVTQFGKPVTLSCSQTLNHNVMYWYQQKSSQAPKLLFHYYDKDFNNEADTPDNFQSRRPNTSFCFLDIRSPGLGDTAMYLCATSRGADQPQHFGDGTRLSIL.

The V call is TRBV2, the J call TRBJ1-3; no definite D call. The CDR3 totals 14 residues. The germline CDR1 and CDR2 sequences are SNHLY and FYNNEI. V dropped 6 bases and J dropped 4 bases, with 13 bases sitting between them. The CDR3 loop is CASRDRGTGNTIYF. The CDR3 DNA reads TGTGCCAGCAGGGATCGTGGCACCGGAAACACCATATATTTT.

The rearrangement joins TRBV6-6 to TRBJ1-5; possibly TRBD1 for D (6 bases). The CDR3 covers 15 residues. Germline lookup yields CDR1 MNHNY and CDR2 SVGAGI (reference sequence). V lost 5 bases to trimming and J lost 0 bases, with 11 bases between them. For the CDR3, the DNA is TGTGCCAGCAGTACCGGGGGGCATAGCAATCAGCCCCAGCATTTT. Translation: CASSTGGHSNQPQHF.

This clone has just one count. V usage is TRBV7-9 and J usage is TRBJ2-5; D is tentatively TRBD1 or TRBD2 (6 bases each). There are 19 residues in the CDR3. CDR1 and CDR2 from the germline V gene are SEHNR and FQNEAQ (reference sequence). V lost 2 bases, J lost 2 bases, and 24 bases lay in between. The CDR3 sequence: CASSLISWEVDSYQETQYF. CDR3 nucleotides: TGTGCCAGCAGCTTAATATCATGGGAGGTGGACAGCTATCAAGAGACCCAGTACTTC.

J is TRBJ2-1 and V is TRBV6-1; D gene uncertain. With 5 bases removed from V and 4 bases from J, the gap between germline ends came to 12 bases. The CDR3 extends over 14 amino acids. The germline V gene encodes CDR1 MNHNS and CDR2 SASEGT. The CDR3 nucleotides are TGTGCCAGCAGTCCCATAGGACCTTACAATGAGCAGTTCTTC. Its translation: CASSPIGPYNEQFF.

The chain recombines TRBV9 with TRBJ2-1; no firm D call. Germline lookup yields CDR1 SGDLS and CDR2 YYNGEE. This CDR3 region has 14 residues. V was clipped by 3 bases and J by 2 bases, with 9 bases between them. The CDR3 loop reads CASSGSSPYNEQFF. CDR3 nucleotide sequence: TGTGCCAGCAGCGGGTCTAGTCCCTACAATGAGCAGTTCTTC.

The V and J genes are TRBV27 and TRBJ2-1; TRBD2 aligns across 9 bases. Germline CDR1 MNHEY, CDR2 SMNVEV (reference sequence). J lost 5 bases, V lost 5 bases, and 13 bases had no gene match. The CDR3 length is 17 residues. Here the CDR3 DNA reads TGTGCCAGCAGTGCCTACCTCAGCGGGAGGATGGACAATGAGCAGTTCTTC. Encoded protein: CASSAYLSGRMDNEQFF.

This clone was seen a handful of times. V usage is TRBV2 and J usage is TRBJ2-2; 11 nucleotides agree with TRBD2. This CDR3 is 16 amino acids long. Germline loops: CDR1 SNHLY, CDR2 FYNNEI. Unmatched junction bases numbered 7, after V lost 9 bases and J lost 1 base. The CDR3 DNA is TGTGCCAGTCTAGACGGGACTAGCGGGAACACCGGGGAGCTGTTTTTT. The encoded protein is CASLDGTSGNTGELFF.

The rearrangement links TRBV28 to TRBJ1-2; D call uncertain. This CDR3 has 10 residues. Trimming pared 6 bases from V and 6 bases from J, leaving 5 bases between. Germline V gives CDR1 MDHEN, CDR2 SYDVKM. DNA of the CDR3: TGTGCCAGCAGCTCGCATGGCTACACCTTC. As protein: CASSSHGYTF.

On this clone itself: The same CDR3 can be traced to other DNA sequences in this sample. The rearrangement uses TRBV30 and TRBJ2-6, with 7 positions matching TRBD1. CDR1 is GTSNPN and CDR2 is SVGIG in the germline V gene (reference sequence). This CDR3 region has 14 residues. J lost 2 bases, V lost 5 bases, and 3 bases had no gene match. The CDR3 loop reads CAWSGGTGANVLTF. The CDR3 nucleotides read TGTGCCTGGTCAGGGGGTACTGGGGCCAACGTCCTGACTTTC.

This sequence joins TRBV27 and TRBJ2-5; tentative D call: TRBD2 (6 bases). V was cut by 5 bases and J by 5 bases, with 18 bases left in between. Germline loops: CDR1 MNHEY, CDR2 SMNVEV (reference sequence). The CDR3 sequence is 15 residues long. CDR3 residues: CASSPRVGGGETQYF. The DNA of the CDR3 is TGTGCCAGCAGTCCCCGGGTGGGAGGAGGGGAGACCCAGTACTTC.

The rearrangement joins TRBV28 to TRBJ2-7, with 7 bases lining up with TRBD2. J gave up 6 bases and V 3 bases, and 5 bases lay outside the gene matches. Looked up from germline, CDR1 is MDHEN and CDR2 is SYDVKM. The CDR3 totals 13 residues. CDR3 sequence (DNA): TGTGCCAGCAGTTTTGCGGGAGAGGGCGAGCAGTACTTC. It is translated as CASSFAGEGEQYF.

The CDR3 nucleotides read TGTGCCAGCTCACCAAGGGCGGGCTACGAGCAGTACTTC. As protein: CASSPRAGYEQYF. The chain uses TRBV18 and TRBJ2-7; D possibly corresponds to TRBD2 (5 bases). The V and J ends lost 2 bases and 3 bases respectively, with 8 bases between them. The CDR3 loop spans 13 amino acids. The germline V gene encodes CDR1 KGHSH and CDR2 LQKENI.

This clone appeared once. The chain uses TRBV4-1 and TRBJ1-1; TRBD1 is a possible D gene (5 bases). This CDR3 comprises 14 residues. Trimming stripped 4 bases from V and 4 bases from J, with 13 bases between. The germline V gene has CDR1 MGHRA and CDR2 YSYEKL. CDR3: CASSPWGGTTEAFF. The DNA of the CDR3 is TGCGCCAGCAGCCCCTGGGGGGGGACCACTGAAGCTTTCTTT.